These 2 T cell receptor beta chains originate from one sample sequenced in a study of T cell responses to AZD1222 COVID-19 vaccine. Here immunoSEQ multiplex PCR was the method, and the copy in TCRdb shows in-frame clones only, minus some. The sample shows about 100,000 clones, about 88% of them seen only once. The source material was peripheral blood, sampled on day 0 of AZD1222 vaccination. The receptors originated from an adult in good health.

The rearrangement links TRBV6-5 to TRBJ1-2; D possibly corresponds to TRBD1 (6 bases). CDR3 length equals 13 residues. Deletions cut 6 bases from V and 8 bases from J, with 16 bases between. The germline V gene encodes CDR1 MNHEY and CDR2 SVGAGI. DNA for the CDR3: TGTGCCAGCAGCCTTGACAGGACGGTAGGCTACACCTTC. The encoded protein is CASSLDRTVGYTF.

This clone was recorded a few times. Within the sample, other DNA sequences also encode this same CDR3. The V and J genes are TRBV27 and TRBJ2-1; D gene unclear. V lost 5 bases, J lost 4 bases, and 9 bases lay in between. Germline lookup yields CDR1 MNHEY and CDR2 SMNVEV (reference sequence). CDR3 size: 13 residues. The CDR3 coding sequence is TGTGCCAGCAGTCTAGAGCCTTACAATGAGCAGTTCTTC. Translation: CASSLEPYNEQFF.